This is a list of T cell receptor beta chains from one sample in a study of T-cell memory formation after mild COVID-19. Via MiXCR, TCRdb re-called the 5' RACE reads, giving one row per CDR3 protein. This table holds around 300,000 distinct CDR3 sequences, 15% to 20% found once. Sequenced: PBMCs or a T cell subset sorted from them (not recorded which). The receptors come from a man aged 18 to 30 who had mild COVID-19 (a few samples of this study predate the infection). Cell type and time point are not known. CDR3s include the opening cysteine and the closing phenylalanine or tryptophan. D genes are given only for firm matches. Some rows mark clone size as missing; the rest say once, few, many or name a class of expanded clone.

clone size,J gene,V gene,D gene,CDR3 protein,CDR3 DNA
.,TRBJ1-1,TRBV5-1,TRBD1,CASSFTGQGGTEAFF,TGCGCCAGCAGTTTTACTGGACAGGGAGGGACTGAAGCTTTCTTT
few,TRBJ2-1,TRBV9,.,CASSWGYNEQFF,TGTGCCAGCAGCTGGGGGTACAATGAGCAGTTCTTC
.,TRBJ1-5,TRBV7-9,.,CASSTGVTARDQPQHF,TGTGCCAGCAGCACTGGGGTGACAGCCCGTGATCAGCCCCAGCATTTT
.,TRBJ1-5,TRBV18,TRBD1,CATSEDRAQPQHF,TGTGCCACCTCTGAGGACAGGGCCCAGCCCCAGCATTTT
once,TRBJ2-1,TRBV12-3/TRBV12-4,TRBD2,CASNQETSGSLNEQFF,TGTGCCAGCAATCAAGAAACTAGCGGATCCCTGAATGAGCAGTTCTTC
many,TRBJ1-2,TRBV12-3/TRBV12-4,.,CASSLVNGYTF,TGTGCCAGTAGCCTCGTCAATGGCTACACCTTC
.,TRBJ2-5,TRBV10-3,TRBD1,CAIRQTQGVGQETQYF,TGTGCCATCAGACAGACTCAGGGGGTCGGTCAGGAGACCCAGTACTTC
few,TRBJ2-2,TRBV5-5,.,CARGVGGQVAGELFF,TGTGCCCGTGGAGTCGGGGGGCAAGTGGCCGGGGAGCTGTTTTTT
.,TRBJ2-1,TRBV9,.,CASSVASGAYNEQFF,TGTGCCAGCAGCGTAGCTTCGGGTGCCTACAATGAGCAGTTCTTC
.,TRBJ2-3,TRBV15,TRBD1,CATSRDVGQGVGDTQYF,TGTGCCACCAGCAGAGATGTCGGACAGGGCGTCGGAGATACGCAGTATTTT
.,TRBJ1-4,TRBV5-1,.,CASSRGVDRGEKLFF,TGCGCCAGCTCGCGGGGGGTTGACCGAGGAGAAAAACTGTTTTTT
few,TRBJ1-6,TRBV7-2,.,CASSYGAIQVPLHF,TGTGCCAGCAGCTATGGGGCCATACAGGTTCCCCTCCACTTT
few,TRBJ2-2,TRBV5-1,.,CASSLDDLTGELFF,TGCGCCAGCAGCTTGGACGACCTGACCGGGGAGCTGTTTTTT
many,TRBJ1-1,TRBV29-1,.,CSGQTGNTEAFF,TGCAGCGGACAGACAGGGAACACTGAAGCTTTCTTT
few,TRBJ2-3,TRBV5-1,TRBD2,CASGTGTSGATDTQYF,TGCGCCAGCGGAACCGGGACTAGCGGGGCCACAGATACGCAGTATTTT
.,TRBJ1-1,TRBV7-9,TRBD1,CASSPLVSGGITEAFF,TGTGCCAGCAGTCCTCTGGTATCAGGGGGCATCACTGAAGCTTTCTTT
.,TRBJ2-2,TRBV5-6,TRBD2,CASSLAGAPTGELFF,TGTGCCAGCAGCTTAGCGGGGGCCCCAACCGGGGAGCTGTTTTTT
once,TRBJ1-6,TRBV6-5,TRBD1,CASSYSRDRGSPLHF,TGTGCCAGCAGTTATTCCCGGGACAGGGGTTCACCCCTCCACTTT
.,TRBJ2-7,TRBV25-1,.,CASTGGHPLEQYF,TGTGCCAGCACGGGCGGCCACCCCCTCGAGCAGTACTTC
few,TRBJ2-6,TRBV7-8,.,CASSFWPGANVLTF,TGTGCCAGCAGCTTTTGGCCTGGGGCCAACGTCCTGACTTTC
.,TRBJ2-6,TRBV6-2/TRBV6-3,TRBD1,CASTFRGNVLTF,TGTGCCAGCACCTTCAGGGGGAACGTCCTGACTTTC
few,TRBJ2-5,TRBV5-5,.,CASRIQGVWETQYF,TGTGCCAGCAGGATACAGGGTGTATGGGAGACCCAGTACTTC
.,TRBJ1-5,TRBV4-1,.,CASSQGAGRNNQPQHF,TGCGCCAGCAGCCAAGGGGCCGGACGGAACAATCAGCCCCAGCATTTT
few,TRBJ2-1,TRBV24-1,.,CATSEGTPYNEQFF,TGTGCCACCAGTGAGGGGACACCTTACAATGAGCAGTTCTTC
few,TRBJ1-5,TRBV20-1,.,CSAWTHSSNQPQHF,TGCAGTGCTTGGACCCATAGTAGCAATCAGCCCCAGCATTTT
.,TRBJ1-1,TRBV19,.,CASRGGGVQAFF,TGTGCCAGTAGAGGGGGGGGCGTCCAGGCTTTCTTT
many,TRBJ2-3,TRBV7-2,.,CASSLSVGDTDTQYF,TGTGCCAGCAGCTTATCGGTGGGGGACACAGATACGCAGTATTTT
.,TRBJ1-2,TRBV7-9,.,CASSPRQASSDYGYTF,TGTGCCAGCAGCCCGAGGCAGGCCAGTTCGGACTATGGCTACACCTTC
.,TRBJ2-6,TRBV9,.,CASSVDSGANVLTF,TGTGCCAGCAGCGTCGACTCTGGGGCCAACGTCCTGACTTTC
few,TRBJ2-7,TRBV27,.,CASSLKGPSYEQYF,TGTGCCAGCAGTTTAAAGGGGCCGTCCTACGAGCAGTACTTC
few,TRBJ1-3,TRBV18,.,CASSPWGPGNTIYF,TGTGCCAGCTCACCTTGGGGCCCGGGAAACACCATATATTTT
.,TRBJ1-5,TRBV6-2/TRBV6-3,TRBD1,CASKKSPHTRDSNNQPQHF,TGTGCCAGCAAGAAGAGCCCACATACCCGGGACAGCAATAATCAGCCCCAGCATTTT
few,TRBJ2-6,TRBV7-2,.,CASSLNGAGSGANVLTF,TGTGCCAGCAGCTTAAACGGTGCTGGATCTGGGGCCAACGTCCTGACTTTC
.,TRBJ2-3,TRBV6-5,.,CATIKGPMDTQYF,TGTGCCACCATTAAGGGGCCCATGGATACGCAGTATTTT
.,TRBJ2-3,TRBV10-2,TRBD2,CASRKLAGGGGTQYF,TGCGCCAGCAGAAAACTAGCGGGGGGCGGCGGTACGCAGTATTTT
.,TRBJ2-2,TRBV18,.,CASSHVAGTGELFF,TGTGCCAGCTCACACGTTGCCGGAACCGGGGAGCTGTTTTTT
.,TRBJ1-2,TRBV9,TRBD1,CASSVELRQGSDGYTF,TGTGCCAGCAGCGTAGAATTACGACAGGGGAGTGATGGCTACACCTTC
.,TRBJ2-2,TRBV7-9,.,CASRLDLNTGELFF,TGTGCCAGCAGACTGGACCTCAACACCGGGGAGCTGTTTTTT
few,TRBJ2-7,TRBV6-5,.,CASSYSIQDWYEQYF,TGTGCCAGCAGTTACTCGATTCAAGACTGGTACGAGCAGTACTTC
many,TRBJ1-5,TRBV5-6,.,CASSKTSGSNQPQHF,TGTGCCAGCAGTAAGACCTCTGGAAGCAATCAGCCCCAGCATTTT
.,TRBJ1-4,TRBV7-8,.,CASSLGGRREKLFF,TGTGCCAGCAGCTTAGGGGGGAGGAGGGAAAAACTGTTTTTT
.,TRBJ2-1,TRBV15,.,CATSREPLGEQNNEQFF,TGTGCCACCAGCAGAGAGCCTTTGGGGGAGCAGAACAATGAGCAGTTCTTC
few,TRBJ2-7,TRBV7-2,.,CASSLARHREQYF,TGTGCCAGCAGCTTAGCGCGGCACAGGGAGCAGTACTTC
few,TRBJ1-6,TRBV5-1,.,CASSLEEGRALHF,TGCGCCAGCAGCTTGGAGGAAGGGAGGGCCCTCCACTTT
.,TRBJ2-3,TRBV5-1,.,CASTRDGGTDTQYF,TGCGCCAGCACGCGGGACGGTGGCACAGATACGCAGTATTTT
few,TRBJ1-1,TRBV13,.,CASSLRSTEAFF,TGTGCCAGCAGCCTAAGGTCGACTGAAGCTTTCTTT
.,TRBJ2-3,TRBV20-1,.,CSARGFGTDTQYF,TGCAGTGCTAGAGGATTCGGCACAGATACGCAGTATTTT
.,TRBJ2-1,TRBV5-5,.,CASSLWVEQFF,TGTGCCAGCAGCTTGTGGGTTGAGCAGTTCTTC
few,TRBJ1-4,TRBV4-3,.,CASSQSLSIGQDEKLFF,TGCGCCAGCAGCCAGTCATTAAGTATCGGGCAGGATGAAAAACTGTTTTTT
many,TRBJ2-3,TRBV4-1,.,CASSQGGGADTQYF,TGCGCCAGCAGCCAAGGTGGAGGGGCAGATACGCAGTATTTT
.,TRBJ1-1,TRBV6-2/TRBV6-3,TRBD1,CASRETGPTEAFF,TGTGCCAGCAGGGAGACAGGGCCTACTGAAGCTTTCTTT
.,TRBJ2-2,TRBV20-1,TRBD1,CSAIRGQGAAGELFF,TGCAGTGCTATCAGGGGACAGGGGGCTGCCGGGGAGCTGTTTTTT
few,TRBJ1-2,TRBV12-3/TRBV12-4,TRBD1,CASSRDSTNYGYTF,TGTGCCAGCAGCCGGGACAGCACGAACTATGGCTACACCTTC